This TCR beta chain is from a study of somatic mutations in cytotoxic T cells in rheumatoid arthritis (dated by TCRdb to 2016 to 2017). Some background on the complete study: A FACSAria II or Sony SH800 was used to flow-sort some V beta antibody-stained T-cell populations at nearly 100% purity, and TCRB sequencing was also done on sorted V beta1+ cells. Median age was essentially the same in the patient group and the control group. TCRB deep sequencing was performed for roughly 66 rheumatoid arthritis patients and more than 15 healthy controls. The study asked whether expanded CD8+ T-cell clones in newly diagnosed, untreated rheumatoid arthritis carry somatic mutations, and used TCRB deep sequencing to characterize clonality.

Healthy controls were 20 blood donors whose buffy coats were used, with a median age of about 56 years (range about 20-80) and around 53% female. Flow cytometry confirmed the purity of CD4+ and CD8+ cells that had been isolated by positive magnetic bead selection on an AutoMACS. Peripheral blood mononuclear cells were isolated by Ficoll-Paque PLUS density gradient separation. Nucleospin Tissue or Tissue XS kits were used to extract DNA from CD4-enriched, CD8-enriched or PBMC samples, and a Qubit 2.0 fluorometer was used for quantification. General conclusions and limits of the study: The expanded CD8+ clones had unknown antigen targets, and not appearing in virus-specific databases did not rule out that they were virus-specific. CD8+ T-cell clonality did not differ significantly between rheumatoid arthritis patients and age-matched healthy controls. The finding that TRBV07 was slightly underrepresented in patients was left unadjusted for multiple comparisons. CD8+ clonality increased with age in patients (Spearman r of about 0.5) but not in healthy controls. In about an eighth of the roughly 60 patients the largest CD8+ clone exceeded 20% of CD8+ cells, and several identical CD8+ TCRB sequences were shared between blood and synovial fluid.

About this clone: There is no known antigen for this receptor. No much larger clone is present one base from it, and per-base qualities are unavailable.

Genomic DNA underwent TCRB CDR3 sequencing using the immunoSEQ assay. Regarding the original processing steps: The analyses included only productive TCRB rearrangements. Clonality was expressed as a Shannon entropy-based productive clonality index, with each clone defined by a unique TCRB CDR3 sequence. Repertoire overlap between two samples was calculated from the template counts of each clone relative to total templates per sample. V-gene usage from TCRB sequencing and V-gene usage measured by flow cytometry were correlated (Spearman r of roughly 0.61). The clones in this table, taken by TCRdb from immuneACCESS, are in-frame only. Not every clone is retained; where verified, under half of the shortfall comes from an unresolved V gene, and the cause of the rest is unknown. V, J and clone size were drawn from that table, and D and trimming were deduced from the DNA. This sample gives 30,000 to 45,000 clones in total; roughly four fifths of them show up just once. The ten largest clones capture about 3.2% of the sample.

The CDR3, from cysteine to phenylalanine, totals 14 residues. Just the 42-base CDR3 DNA is kept, in frame starting at base 1. V is pruned by 4 bases and J by 3 bases, leaving 2 bases of the junction without a gene match. CDR1 and CDR2 are drawn from the germline V gene (reference sequence): MNHEY, SMNVEV. Sequencing used CD8+ T cells sorted from blood. The TCR was taken from a man aged 40-49 years in good health. The chain is assembled from TRBV27 and TRBJ2-3; 9 bases in the middle match TRBD1. The DNA sequence follows: TGTGCCAGCAGTTCGGGGACAGGGACAGATACGCAGTATTTT. Its translation is CASSSGTGTDTQYF.